One sample yielded the 21 T cell receptor beta chains listed below, sequenced in a study of CXCR3-negative and CXCR3-positive naive CD8 T cells. Their target antigens are unknown. Study observations and caveats: Hydrophobicity of TRB CDR3s was greater in CXCR3-positive naive cells than in CXCR3-negative naive cells.

With UMI labels, 5' RACE was used to prepare the TRB cDNA libraries. TCRdb re-called the 5' RACE reads and shows each CDR3 protein once, DNA omitted. With 55,000 to 75,000 distinct CDR3 sequences in the sample, the ten largest clones hold approximately 0.76%. The sample comprised naive CXCR3+ CD8+ T cells from blood. Subset meaning: CD45RO-CCR7+CD27+CD95- naive CD8+ T cells expressing CXCR3 (TNR3+). All receptors derive from a human donor in good health. Some clones in this sample may be carry-over from other donors' samples.

J is TRBJ2-1 and V is TRBV5-6; as DNA is missing, the TRBD2 call by TCRdb cannot be tested. The germline CDR1 and CDR2 sequences are SGHDT and YYEEEE. The CDR3 sequence is 14 residues long. CDR3 sequence: CASSFASVYNEQFF.

The chain links TRBV4-2 to TRBJ2-5; TCRdb picks TRBD2, but there is no DNA to check that call. The germline V gene encodes CDR1 LGHNA and CDR2 YNFKEQ. The CDR3 length is 13 residues. The CDR3 region is CASSQDIAGYRYF.

The gene calls are TRBV6-4 and TRBJ2-1; TCRdb designates TRBD2, a call that cannot be tested without DNA. This CDR3 region has 13 residues. Germline V CDR1 and CDR2: MRHNA, SNTAGT. CDR3 in amino acids: CASGGLHLDEQFF.

The genes are TRBV10-3 and TRBJ1-3; without DNA, the TCRdb call of TRBD1 cannot be checked. The CDR3 is 15 residues long. Per germline, CDR1 ENHRY and CDR2 SYGVKD. CDR3 loop: CAISDGTDSGNTIYF.

The chain couples TRBV29-1 to TRBJ2-2; checking the TCRdb D call of TRBD1 is not possible without DNA. The germline gives CDR1 SQVTM, CDR2 ANQGSEA. The length of the CDR3 is 13 residues. CDR3 protein: CSVEGGPIGELFF.

This chain uses TRBV7-9 with TRBJ2-3; there is no DNA to check the TCRdb D call of TRBD1. This CDR3 has 17 amino acids. Germline V gene sequence: CDR1 SEHNR, CDR2 FQNEAQ (reference sequence). This CDR3 reads CASSSGYRDRDRDTQYF.

V and J are TRBV7-7 and TRBJ2-7; checking the TCRdb D call of TRBD2 is not possible without DNA. Germline V gene data show CDR1 as SSHAT and CDR2 as FNYEAQ (reference sequence). This CDR3 has 16 residues. The CDR3 here is CASSLLSGRGSDEQYF. The whole variable domain, remainder taken from reference TRBV7-7 and TRBJ2-7, is GAGVSQSPRYKVTKRGQDVTLRCDPISSHATLYWYQQALGQGPEFLTYFNYEAQPDKSGLPSDRFSAERPEGSISTLTIQRTEQRDSAMYRCASSLLSGRGSDEQYFGPGTRLTVT.

This chain joins TRBV7-3 and TRBJ1-1. The CDR3 extends over 14 amino acids. The germline CDR1 and CDR2 sequences are SGHTA and FQGTGA. The CDR3 loop reads CASSPLGRNTEAFF.

The gene calls are TRBV7-3 and TRBJ1-2. The CDR3 has 14 residues. Germline V gene lookup returns CDR1 SGHTA and CDR2 FQGTGA. The CDR3 spells CASSLTGGEYGYTF. Full variable domain (remainder filled in from reference TRBV7-3 and TRBJ1-2): GAGVSQTPSNKVTEKGKYVELRCDPISGHTALYWYRQSLGQGPEFLIYFQGTGAADDSGLPNDRFFAVRPEGSVSTLKIQRTERGDSAVYLCASSLTGGEYGYTFGSGTRLTVV.

The chain carries TRBV7-8 and TRBJ1-5; without DNA, the TCRdb call of TRBD1 cannot be checked. The germline V gene encodes CDR1 SGHVS and CDR2 FQNEAQ. The CDR3 totals 14 residues. The CDR3 spells CASSLDRVNQPQHF.

The chain is built from TRBV7-8 and TRBJ1-5. This CDR3 is built from 16 residues. CDR1 SGHVS and CDR2 FQNEAQ come from the germline V gene. The CDR3 loop is CASSLSITESNQPQHF.

The chain employs TRBV6-5 and TRBJ2-5; TCRdb designates TRBD1, a call that cannot be tested without DNA. Germline assignment: CDR1 MNHEY and CDR2 SVGAGI. This CDR3 contains 19 residues. The CDR3 loop is CASSYPTPRTGEFQETQYF.

The V gene is TRBV4-3, the J gene TRBJ2-1; TCRdb lists TRBD1, though no DNA is available to test this call. There are 15 residues in the CDR3. Germline V gene sequence: CDR1 LGHNA, CDR2 YSLEER. CDR3 residues: CASSQDPGNYNEQFF.

The chain employs TRBV6-5 and TRBJ2-7; TCRdb calls TRBD1, which cannot be checked without DNA. Germline CDR1 MNHEY, CDR2 SVGAGI. This CDR3 is built from 15 residues. This CDR3 reads CASSYGMGVSYEQYF.

The rearrangement links TRBV12-3 or TRBV12-4 to TRBJ2-7; TCRdb gives TRBD1 as the D gene, but with no DNA this cannot be confirmed. The CDR3 is 14 amino acids. The CDR3 loop reads CASSLGRMSYEQYF.

This chain uses TRBV6-1 with TRBJ2-3. The CDR3 extends over 13 amino acids. Per the germline V gene, CDR1 is MNHNS and CDR2 is SASEGT. Here the CDR3 reads CASSEIGPDTQYF.

This chain uses TRBV7-6 with TRBJ2-3; the D call from TCRdb, TRBD1, cannot be confirmed without DNA. CDR3 length: 13 residues. CDR1 and CDR2 from the germline V gene are SGHVS and FNYEAQ. The CDR3 spells CASSDRTTDTQYF.

The chain couples TRBV7-2 to TRBJ1-1. In germline, CDR1 is SGHTA, CDR2 FQGNSA. The CDR3 runs 12 residues. CDR3: CASSLLPTEAFF.

The chain recombines TRBV20-1 with TRBJ1-5. CDR3 length: 16 residues. CDR1 and CDR2 from the germline V gene are DFQATT and SNEGSKA (reference sequence). CDR3 amino acids: CSASRESVYSNQPQHF.

The chain is built from TRBV7-8 and TRBJ2-1; TCRdb indicates TRBD2, and absent DNA this call remains unverified. This CDR3 is 16 amino acids long. Germline V gives CDR1 SGHVS, CDR2 FQNEAQ. The CDR3 spells CASSLTERLADNEQFF.

The V and J genes are TRBV28 and TRBJ1-1; the D call of TRBD1 rests on TCRdb alone, since no DNA is present to check it. The CDR3 runs 14 residues. Germline CDR1 reads MDHEN; CDR2 reads SYDVKM. The CDR3 sequence is CASSQTGGGPEAFF.